The T cell receptor (beta chain) under discussion was sequenced for a study of cytomegalovirus exposure and HLA in healthy donors. V lost 4 bases to trimming and J lost 4 bases, with 12 bases between them. Germline CDR1 and CDR2: MRHNA and SNTAGT. The CDR3 has 14 residues. The method was immunoSEQ multiplex PCR; TCRdb's version includes in-frame clones alone and lacks a portion of them. The data show around 50,000 clones, 94% seen once. The chain links TRBV6-4 to TRBJ2-3, with a weak D call TRBD1 (5 bases). This clonotype was sampled from a young woman in good health and CMV-seropositive. The sequenced material came from PBMCs. Written as DNA, the CDR3 is TGTGCCAGCAGTGCAAGGGAAGGGGCAGATACGCAGTATTTT. The encoded protein is CASSAREGADTQYF.